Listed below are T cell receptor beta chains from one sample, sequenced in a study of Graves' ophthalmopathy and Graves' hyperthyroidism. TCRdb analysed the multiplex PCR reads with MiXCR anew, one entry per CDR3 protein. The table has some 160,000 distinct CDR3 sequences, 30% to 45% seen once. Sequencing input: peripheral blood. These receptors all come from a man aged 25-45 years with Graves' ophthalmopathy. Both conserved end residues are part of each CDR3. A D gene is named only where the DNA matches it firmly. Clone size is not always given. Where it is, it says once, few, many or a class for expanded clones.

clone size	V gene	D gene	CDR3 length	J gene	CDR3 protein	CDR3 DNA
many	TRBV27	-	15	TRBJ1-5	CASSFLGGSNQPQHF	TGTGCCAGCAGTTTTCTGGGTGGAAGCAATCAGCCCCAGCATTTT
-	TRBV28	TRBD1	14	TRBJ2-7	CASSTGGIRYEQYF	TGTGCCAGCAGCACAGGGGGCATTAGGTACGAGCAGTACTTC
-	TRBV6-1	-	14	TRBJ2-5	CASGLGGSRETQYF	TGTGCCAGCGGCTTGGGGGGCTCTCGAGAGACCCAGTACTTC
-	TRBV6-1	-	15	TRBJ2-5	CASRAKRQAQETQYF	TGTGCCAGCAGGGCAAAAAGACAGGCTCAAGAGACCCAGTACTTC
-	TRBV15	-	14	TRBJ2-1	CATRRVAVDNEQFF	TGTGCCACCAGAAGGGTAGCAGTAGACAATGAGCAGTTCTTC
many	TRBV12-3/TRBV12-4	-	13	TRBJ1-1	CASSRQVSSEAFF	TGTGCCAGCAGCAGACAGGTTTCCTCTGAAGCTTTCTTT
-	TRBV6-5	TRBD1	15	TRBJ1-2	CASSYRDRRHYGYTF	TGTGCCAGCAGTTACAGGGACAGACGTCACTATGGCTACACCTTC
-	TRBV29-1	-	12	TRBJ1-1	CSGKQVNTEAFF	TGCAGCGGAAAACAGGTTAACACTGAAGCTTTCTTT
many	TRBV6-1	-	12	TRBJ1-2	CASSEMEYSYTF	TGTGCCAGCAGTGAAATGGAGTACAGCTACACCTTC
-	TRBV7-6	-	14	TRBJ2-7	CASSLGVRAYEQYF	TGTGCCAGCAGCTTAGGTGTCAGGGCCTACGAGCAGTACTTC
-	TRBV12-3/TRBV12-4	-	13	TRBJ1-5	CASSFQANQPQHF	TGTGCCAGCAGTTTCCAGGCCAATCAGCCCCAGCATTTT
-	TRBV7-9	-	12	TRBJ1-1	CASRSRANEAFF	TGTGCCAGCAGATCCAGAGCAAATGAAGCTTTCTTT
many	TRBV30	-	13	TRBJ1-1	CAWGTGLNTEAFF	TGTGCCTGGGGAACAGGGTTGAACACTGAAGCTTTCTTT
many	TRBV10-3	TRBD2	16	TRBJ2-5	CAIAPSGSGGRETQYF	TGTGCCATCGCCCCCTCGGGTAGCGGGGGACGAGAGACCCAGTACTTC